Included here is one T cell receptor (beta chain) sequence, with context. TCRdb's table, derived via immunoSEQ multiplex PCR, lists solely in-frame clones and lacks some. The sample lists around 140,000 clones, roughly 86% occurring once. This sample was taken from a study of control samples from healthy donors and cancer patients. The CDR3 is 12 residues long. V gave up 4 bases and J gave up 7 bases, with 10 bases separating them. Germline-derived CDR1 and CDR2 are SQVTM and ANQGSEA. The V gene is TRBV29-1, the J gene TRBJ2-2; D may match TRBD1 or TRBD2 (5 bases each). The sequence was obtained from a man aged 45 to 65 with head and neck cancer. Sequencing used PBMCs. The CDR3 bases are TGCAGCGTTGCGAGGGGAAGCGGGGAGCTGTTTTTT. This encodes CSVARGSGELFF.